These T cell receptor beta chains were read from a single sample in a study of T-cell reconstitution after alpha-beta-depleted transplantation in children. TCRdb re-called the PCR reads through MiXCR, storing one row per CDR3 protein. Of about 580,000 distinct CDR3 sequences in the sample, about 23% were seen once. Specimen: PBMCs, mostly from graft donor cells, collected 360 days after TCRalphabeta/CD19-depleted stem cell transplant. The source is a boy in the first two years of life who had a stem cell transplant for acute myeloid leukemia, so the T cells may come from the graft donor. The CDR3 runs from the conserved cysteine through the conserved F or W. The D gene is left open where the match is weak. Expanded clones are given a class, and other clones once, few, many or no size at all.

d_call	j_call	v_call	clone_size	cdr3_aa	cdr3_nt
NA	TRBJ1-2	TRBV20-1	many	CSARDNRRGYGYTF	TGCAGTGCTAGAGATAATCGAAGGGGCTATGGCTACACCTTC
TRBD1	TRBJ1-6	TRBV11-1	NA	CASSLEGQQSSYNSPLHF	TGTGCCAGCAGCTTGGAGGGACAGCAGAGCTCCTATAATTCACCCCTCCACTTT
TRBD2	TRBJ2-5	TRBV20-1	NA	CSATGTSGGFQETQYF	TGCAGTGCGACCGGGACTAGCGGGGGGTTCCAAGAGACCCAGTACTTC
NA	TRBJ2-6	TRBV20-1	NA	CSAPVSGANVLTF	TGCAGTGCACCCGTCTCTGGGGCCAACGTCCTGACTTTC
NA	TRBJ1-6	TRBV12-3/TRBV12-4	many	CASSLSPGSNVPLHF	TGTGCCAGCAGTTTAAGTCCAGGGTCGAATGTCCCCCTCCACTTT
TRBD1	TRBJ2-5	TRBV5-1	few	CASSLTLTGYQETQYF	TGCGCCAGCAGCTTGACCTTGACAGGGTACCAAGAGACCCAGTACTTC
NA	TRBJ2-2	TRBV15	NA	CATSRDWAGELFF	TGTGCCACCAGCAGAGATTGGGCCGGGGAGCTGTTTTTT
NA	TRBJ2-6	TRBV4-3	few	CASSQVGSGANVLTF	TGCGCCAGCAGCCAAGTGGGGAGTGGGGCCAACGTCCTGACTTTC
NA	TRBJ1-2	TRBV20-1	once	CSARDRGQANYGYTF	TGCAGTGCTAGAGACAGGGGTCAAGCTAACTATGGCTACACTTTC
NA	TRBJ1-6	TRBV20-1	NA	CSASSWSSYNSPLHF	TGCAGTGCTAGTTCGTGGAGCTCCTATAATTCACCCCTCCACTTT
NA	TRBJ1-1	TRBV10-3	NA	CAISALQGTNTEAFF	TGTGCCATCAGTGCCCTACAGGGTACGAACACTGAAGCTTTCTTT
TRBD1	TRBJ1-1	TRBV4-3	few	CASSRDTTGGTEAFF	TGCGCCAGCAGCCGAGATACCACAGGGGGCACTGAAGCTTTCTTT
NA	TRBJ1-3	TRBV5-1	few	CASSLGITSSGNTIYF	TGCGCCAGCAGCTTGGGGATCACAAGCTCTGGAAACACCATATATTTT
NA	TRBJ2-5	TRBV7-9	NA	CASSLVGSIQETQYF	TGTGCCAGCAGCTTAGTGGGTTCCATCCAAGAGACCCAGTACTTC
NA	TRBJ1-1	TRBV7-9	NA	CASSSDGNEAFF	TGTGCCAGCAGCAGCGACGGAAATGAAGCTTTCTTT
TRBD1	TRBJ1-1	TRBV20-1	once	CSAGDRGLTEAFF	TGCAGTGCTGGGGACAGGGGGCTAACTGAAGCTTTCTTT
NA	TRBJ1-5	TRBV20-1	few	CSARSSGRDLQPQHF	TGCAGTGCTAGATCTTCGGGACGAGACCTGCAGCCCCAGCATTTT
NA	TRBJ1-2	TRBV24-1	few	CATSDSHVSYTF	TGTGCCACCAGTGATTCCCACGTAAGCTACACCTTC
NA	TRBJ1-2	TRBV29-1	many	CSVDGPGHYGYTF	TGCAGCGTTGACGGGCCAGGGCACTATGGCTACACCTTC
TRBD1	TRBJ1-2	TRBV20-1	many	CSARDPRQGVYGYTF	TGCAGTGCTAGAGACCCCAGACAGGGCGTCTATGGCTACACCTTC
NA	TRBJ2-5	TRBV7-6	NA	CASSLNWDNDSKETQYF	TGTGCCAGCAGCTTAAATTGGGATAATGACAGTAAAGAGACCCAGTACTTC
TRBD2	TRBJ2-1	TRBV4-3	NA	CASSHRIAGGSYNEQFF	TGCGCCAGCAGCCATCGAATAGCGGGGGGATCCTACAATGAGCAGTTCTTC
NA	TRBJ1-1	TRBV7-8	NA	CASSWEGQGWNTEAFF	TGTGCCAGCAGCTGGGAGGGGCAGGGATGGAACACTGAAGCTTTCTTT
NA	TRBJ2-7	TRBV3-1	few	CASSQSPLIYEQYF	TGTGCCAGCAGTCAATCCCCCCTAATCTACGAGCAGTACTTC
NA	TRBJ1-5	TRBV20-1	few	CSARGYSSNQPQHF	TGCAGTGCTAGGGGGTACTCTAGCAATCAGCCCCAGCATTTT
NA	TRBJ2-3	TRBV6-1	NA	CASSEFPTDTQYF	TGTGCCAGCAGTGAGTTCCCCACAGATACGCAGTATTTT
NA	TRBJ2-1	TRBV2	once	CASSTEGWEEQFF	TGTGCCAGCAGCACCGAAGGATGGGAGGAGCAGTTCTTC
TRBD2	TRBJ2-1	TRBV11-3	NA	CASSLVVRAGDEQFF	TGTGCCAGCAGCTTAGTAGTCCGAGCGGGGGATGAGCAGTTCTTC
TRBD2	TRBJ2-3	TRBV12-3/TRBV12-4	NA	CASSVQRGGTDTQYF	TGTGCCAGCAGTGTCCAGCGGGGGGGCACAGATACGCAGTATTTT
TRBD2	TRBJ2-1	TRBV7-2	NA	CASSPSGGPVLGSYNEQFF	TGTGCCAGCAGCCCTAGCGGGGGGCCGGTCCTGGGTTCCTACAATGAGCAGTTCTTC
NA	TRBJ2-3	TRBV5-1	many	CASSLQLATDTQYF	TGCGCCAGCAGCCTCCAACTAGCAACAGATACGCAGTATTTT
TRBD2	TRBJ2-1	TRBV6-2/TRBV6-3	many	CASSYLPLAGGPPSPNEQFF	TGTGCCAGCAGTTACTTACCCCTAGCGGGGGGGCCTCCATCCCCCAATGAGCAGTTCTTC
NA	TRBJ2-3	TRBV7-2	NA	CASSFVTDTQYF	TGTGCCAGCAGCTTTGTCACAGATACGCAGTATTTT
TRBD1	TRBJ2-7	TRBV9	many	CASTSGQGAYEQYF	TGTGCCAGCACCTCCGGACAGGGGGCTTACGAGCAGTACTTC
NA	TRBJ1-1	TRBV20-1	many	CSASDDRWGTEAFF	TGCAGTGCTAGTGATGACAGGTGGGGCACTGAAGCTTTCTTT
NA	TRBJ2-1	TRBV24-1	NA	CASQGLAPYNEQFF	TGTGCCAGCCAGGGTTTAGCCCCCTACAATGAGCAGTTCTTC
NA	TRBJ2-5	TRBV7-2	many	CASSLDGTVVQETQYF	TGTGCCAGCAGCTTAGACGGGACGGTGGTACAAGAGACCCAGTACTTC
NA	TRBJ1-1	TRBV29-1	many	CSVVGGGNTEAFF	TGCAGCGTTGTCGGAGGGGGAAACACTGAAGCTTTCTTT
TRBD2	TRBJ2-1	TRBV2	NA	CASRSSGEQFF	TGTGCCAGCAGATCTAGCGGTGAGCAGTTCTTC
TRBD1	TRBJ2-1	TRBV7-2	many	CASSLGDSRYNEQFF	TGTGCCAGCAGCTTAGGGGACAGCCGTTACAATGAGCAGTTCTTC
NA	TRBJ1-3	TRBV24-1	many	CATNSWDRGNTIYF	TGTGCCACCAATTCTTGGGACCGGGGCAACACCATATATTTT
NA	TRBJ2-1	TRBV7-2	NA	CASSFDDYNEQFF	TGTGCCAGCAGCTTCGACGATTACAATGAGCAGTTCTTC
NA	TRBJ1-5	TRBV7-2	NA	CASSLVGEGNQPQHF	TGTGCCAGCAGCTTAGTGGGGGAGGGCAATCAGCCCCAGCATTTT
TRBD1	TRBJ2-2	TRBV6-5	many	CASQGARSTGELFF	TGTGCCAGCCAGGGGGCGAGGAGCACCGGGGAGCTGTTTTTT
NA	TRBJ2-5	TRBV28	many	CASSLSLQETQYF	TGTGCCAGCAGTTTATCTCTCCAAGAGACCCAGTACTTC
NA	TRBJ2-2	TRBV2	few	CASSEGTHTGTGELFF	TGTGCCAGCAGTGAGGGGACACACACGGGCACCGGGGAGCTGTTTTTT
NA	TRBJ2-1	TRBV29-1	few	CSVARGDYNEQFF	TGCAGCGTCGCGCGGGGAGACTACAATGAGCAGTTCTTC
NA	TRBJ2-4	TRBV9	many	CASSVGVGTTKNIQYF	TGTGCCAGCAGCGTCGGCGTGGGAACTACCAAAAACATTCAGTACTTC
NA	TRBJ2-3	TRBV12-3/TRBV12-4	few	CASNSPRSSTDTQYF	TGTGCCAGCAATTCCCCTAGGTCGTCCACAGATACGCAGTATTTT
NA	TRBJ1-2	TRBV5-4	few	CASSLPGTLGGYTF	TGTGCCAGCAGCTTGCCAGGAACGCTCGGTGGCTACACCTTC
NA	TRBJ1-3	TRBV12-3/TRBV12-4	NA	CASSFLSPRGFGNTIYF	TGTGCCAGCAGCTTCCTCTCCCCCAGGGGTTTCGGAAACACCATATATTTT
TRBD1	TRBJ1-6	TRBV12-3/TRBV12-4	many	CASSLVQGGGNSPLHF	TGTGCCAGCAGTTTGGTACAGGGGGGTGGGAATTCACCCCTCCACTTT
TRBD2	TRBJ2-3	TRBV12-3/TRBV12-4	many	CASSPSGDNTDTQYF	TGTGCCAGCAGTCCTAGCGGGGATAACACAGATACGCAGTATTTT
NA	TRBJ2-5	TRBV20-1	many	CSADSRGAQEETQYF	TGCAGTGCTGACAGTCGGGGGGCGCAGGAAGAGACCCAGTACTTC
NA	TRBJ2-5	TRBV12-3/TRBV12-4	many	CASSYLETQYF	TGTGCCAGCAGCTACCTGGAGACCCAGTACTTC
NA	TRBJ2-1	TRBV25-1	NA	CASSERVWEFF	TGTGCCAGCAGTGAGAGAGTTTGGGAGTTCTTC
NA	TRBJ2-3	TRBV6-5	NA	CASSYGGKSATAPADTQYF	TGTGCCAGCAGTTACGGGGGAAAAAGCGCGACAGCCCCAGCAGATACGCAGTATTTT
NA	TRBJ2-1	TRBV2	once	CASSAQPYNEQFF	TGTGCCAGCAGTGCCCAACCCTACAATGAGCAGTTCTTC